A selection of T cell receptor beta chains follows, all from one sample in a study of circulating CD8 cells and anti-PD-1 response in melanoma. TCRdb reanalysed the reads using MiXCR and keeps one entry per CDR3 protein. The sample records some 1,900 distinct CDR3 sequences, just under 8% being singletons. Sequencing used CD8+ T cells from PBMCs, obtained at baseline or after one month of anti-PD-1 therapy (not recorded which). The receptors stem from a human donor with melanoma. Each CDR3 is given with its conserved first and last residue. The D gene is left open where the match is weak. Part of the rows lack a size; the others show once, few, many or a class for expanded clones.

V,J,size,D,CDR3,DNA
TRBV9,TRBJ2-7,medium-sized,-,CASSVEDALTYEQYF,TGTGCCAGCAGCGTAGAGGACGCCCTCACCTACGAGCAGTACTTC
TRBV4-3,TRBJ2-1,medium-sized,-,CASSQEWQYEQFF,TGCGCCAGCAGCCAAGAGTGGCAATATGAGCAGTTCTTC
TRBV25-1,TRBJ2-7,-,-,CASTGAKTYEQYF,TGTGCCAGCACCGGGGCAAAAACCTACGAGCAGTACTTC
TRBV27,TRBJ1-6,-,-,CASTPSWGSYNSPLHF,TGTGCCAGCACCCCAAGCTGGGGCTCCTATAATTCACCCCTCCACTTT
TRBV12-3/TRBV12-4,TRBJ1-5,-,-,CASSLYTGLYSNQPQHF,TGTGCCAGCAGTCTATATACAGGGCTTTATAGCAATCAGCCCCAGCATTTT
TRBV27,TRBJ1-2,medium-sized,-,CASSFMGTGQYAYTF,TGTGCCAGCAGTTTCATGGGGACCGGTCAATATGCCTACACCTTC
TRBV27,TRBJ1-2,medium-sized,-,CASTRVGAGGYTF,TGTGCCAGCACCCGAGTAGGGGCGGGTGGCTACACCTTC
TRBV5-1,TRBJ1-2,medium-sized,TRBD1,CASSPGQGNYGYTF,TGCGCCAGCAGCCCGGGACAGGGGAACTATGGCTACACCTTC
TRBV29-1,TRBJ1-2,large,TRBD1,CSGRDSYGYTF,TGCAGCGGCCGGGACAGCTATGGCTACACCTTC
TRBV19,TRBJ2-1,few,TRBD2,CASSPSSGSFYNEQFF,TGTGCCAGTAGCCCGTCTAGCGGGAGTTTTTACAATGAGCAGTTCTTC
TRBV19,TRBJ2-3,medium-sized,TRBD2,CASSPRAGGLDTQYF,TGTGCCAGTAGCCCGAGGGCGGGGGGGCTGGATACGCAGTATTTT
TRBV28,TRBJ2-2,medium-sized,-,CASNQGRMDTGELFF,TGTGCCAGCAATCAGGGGAGAATGGACACCGGGGAGCTGTTTTTT
TRBV19,TRBJ2-7,large,TRBD1,CASSMRDRGSHEQYF,TGTGCCAGTAGTATGAGGGACAGGGGATCCCACGAGCAGTACTTC
TRBV20-1,TRBJ1-3,few,-,CSAEEEGFGNTIYF,TGCAGTGCGGAGGAGGAGGGTTTCGGAAACACCATATATTTT
TRBV28,TRBJ2-5,medium-sized,-,CASSLVIQETQYF,TGTGCCAGCAGTTTAGTTATCCAAGAGACCCAGTACTTC
TRBV9,TRBJ2-7,large,TRBD1,CASSTGTGSEQYF,TGTGCCAGCAGCACTGGGACAGGGTCCGAGCAGTACTTC
TRBV25-1,TRBJ2-1,medium-sized,-,CASRVIDEQFF,TGTGCCAGCAGGGTAATTGACGAGCAGTTCTTC
TRBV3-1,TRBJ1-5,few,-,CASSPGRTLQPQHF,TGTGCCAGCAGCCCGGGACGAACTCTTCAGCCCCAGCATTTT
TRBV27,TRBJ2-7,few,-,CASSLLTDTLQDEQYF,TGTGCCAGCAGTTTATTGACTGATACCTTGCAAGACGAGCAGTACTTC
TRBV18,TRBJ2-1,large,TRBD2,CASSPPSGGPFGSYNEQFF,TGTGCCAGCTCACCCCCCTCGGGGGGGCCATTTGGCTCCTACAATGAGCAGTTCTTC
TRBV24-1,TRBJ2-3,medium-sized,TRBD1,CATSETGTGPTDTQYF,TGTGCCACCAGTGAAACCGGGACAGGGCCCACAGATACGCAGTATTTT
TRBV28,TRBJ2-1,medium-sized,-,CASSVATVNYNEQFF,TGTGCCAGCAGTGTGGCGACTGTGAATTACAATGAGCAGTTCTTC
TRBV19,TRBJ2-1,few,-,CASSRASDEQFF,TGTGCCAGTAGTAGGGCTTCGGATGAGCAGTTCTTC
TRBV27,TRBJ1-6,medium-sized,-,CASSFGARPLHF,TGTGCCAGCAGTTTCGGGGCAAGGCCCCTCCACTTT
TRBV4-3,TRBJ2-5,-,-,CASSQDPVPHETQYF,TGCGCCAGCAGCCAAGATCCAGTACCACACGAGACCCAGTACTTC
TRBV28,TRBJ2-7,medium-sized,-,CASEEATTGYEQYF,TGTGCCTCAGAGGAAGCAACTACCGGATACGAGCAGTACTTC
TRBV29-1,TRBJ1-1,medium-sized,-,CSVGRLNTEAFF,TGCAGCGTTGGGCGACTGAACACTGAAGCTTTCTTT
TRBV10-3,TRBJ2-3,medium-sized,-,CAISEGQRHTDTQYF,TGTGCCATCAGTGAGGGACAGCGGCACACAGATACGCAGTATTTT
TRBV27,TRBJ2-7,medium-sized,-,CASSYYRTGSYEQYF,TGTGCCAGCAGTTATTACAGGACCGGCTCCTACGAGCAGTACTTC
TRBV29-1,TRBJ2-7,-,TRBD1,CSVEDNRGLNEQYF,TGCAGCGTTGAAGACAACAGGGGGCTCAACGAGCAGTACTTC
TRBV24-1,TRBJ1-1,medium-sized,-,CATSRGGNTEAFF,TGTGCCACCAGTCGAGGTGGGAACACTGAAGCTTTCTTT
TRBV27,TRBJ2-1,medium-sized,-,CASSDSTYYNEQFF,TGTGCCAGCAGCGATAGCACTTACTACAATGAGCAGTTCTTC
TRBV27,TRBJ1-1,medium-sized,TRBD1,CASSLKTGYTEAFF,TGTGCCAGCAGTTTAAAGACAGGGTATACTGAAGCTTTCTTT
TRBV7-9,TRBJ2-7,medium-sized,TRBD1,CASSQGTGGFEQYF,TGTGCCAGCTCCCAAGGGACAGGGGGCTTCGAGCAGTACTTC
TRBV7-3,TRBJ2-1,medium-sized,TRBD2,CASSLQTSGVNEQFF,TGTGCCAGCAGCTTACAGACTAGCGGGGTGAATGAGCAGTTCTTC
TRBV20-1,TRBJ1-2,medium-sized,-,CSARETGRAAAEGYTF,TGCAGTGCTAGAGAGACGGGTCGTGCAGCCGCCGAAGGCTACACCTTC
TRBV2,TRBJ1-4,medium-sized,-,CASSDWLANEKLFF,TGTGCCAGCAGTGATTGGTTAGCGAATGAAAAACTGTTTTTT
TRBV29-1,TRBJ2-7,-,-,CSSLSEGYEQYF,TGCAGCTCCCTTAGCGAGGGCTACGAGCAGTACTTC
TRBV27,TRBJ2-5,medium-sized,TRBD2,CASSLLAGSGVRGETQYF,TGTGCCAGCAGTTTACTCGCTGGTAGCGGGGTGAGAGGGGAGACCCAGTACTTC
TRBV14,TRBJ2-3,medium-sized,TRBD2,CASSPRTSGGNTDTQYF,TGTGCCAGCAGCCCCAGGACTAGCGGGGGGAACACAGATACGCAGTATTTT
TRBV19,TRBJ2-7,-,-,CASSKDVTYEQYF,TGTGCCAGTAGTAAGGACGTCACCTACGAGCAGTACTTC
TRBV9,TRBJ2-4,medium-sized,-,CASSVGDAKNIQYF,TGTGCCAGCAGCGTAGGTGATGCCAAAAACATTCAGTACTTC
TRBV7-9,TRBJ2-7,medium-sized,-,CASSFPLSYEQYF,TGTGCCAGCAGCTTCCCCTTATCCTACGAGCAGTACTTC
TRBV25-1,TRBJ1-1,medium-sized,-,CASTRGGRAEAFF,TGTGCCAGCACGCGGGGAGGGAGGGCTGAAGCTTTCTTT
TRBV5-5,TRBJ2-7,-,-,CASSSGNAYEQYF,TGTGCCAGCAGCTCCGGTAACGCCTACGAGCAGTACTTC
TRBV5-1,TRBJ1-5,medium-sized,-,CASSFEGDQPQHF,TGCGCCAGCAGCTTCGAGGGTGATCAGCCCCAGCATTTT
TRBV29-1,TRBJ2-7,medium-sized,-,CSGTERGYEQYF,TGCAGCGGTACAGAGCGTGGCTACGAGCAGTACTTC
TRBV24-1,TRBJ1-2,medium-sized,-,CATSDSSGRNYGYTF,TGTGCCACCAGTGATTCCTCGGGGCGCAACTATGGCTACACCTTC
TRBV25-1,TRBJ2-1,medium-sized,TRBD2,CASIAGGLHNEQFF,TGTGCCAGCATTGCGGGGGGGTTACACAATGAGCAGTTCTTC
TRBV14,TRBJ2-7,-,-,CASSLLDKKIAYEQYF,TGTGCCAGCAGCCTGCTGGATAAGAAAATAGCCTACGAGCAGTACTTC